These 2 T cell receptor beta chains originate from one sample sequenced in a study of blood T cell repertoires in COVID-19. Libraries were prepared by immunoSEQ multiplex PCR; TCRdb keeps only in-frame clonotypes and omits some of them. The data hold under 200,000 clones, with under 90% observed a single time. The sequenced material came from PBMCs or T cells enriched from blood (not recorded which). The receptor set was obtained from a woman between 55 and 75 years old who had recovered from COVID-19.

The CDR3 here is CATSGTQGAGTEAFF. The CDR3 DNA reads as TGTGCCACCAGTGGAACACAGGGGGCAGGGACTGAAGCTTTCTTT. The chain joins TRBV24-1 to TRBJ1-1; 9 positions match TRBD1. CDR1 KGHDR and CDR2 SFDVKD come from the germline V gene. V was pared by 5 bases and J by 5 bases, with 8 bases of the junction left unmatched. The CDR3 sequence is 15 residues long.

The chain uses TRBV3-1 (or the pseudogene TRBV3-2) and TRBJ2-7; D not resolved. V was trimmed by 3 bases and J by 2 bases, leaving 8 bases between them. The germline V gene encodes CDR1 LGHDT and CDR2 YNNKEL (reference sequence). The CDR3 covers 13 residues. The CDR3: CASSQSMAYEQYF. The CDR3 nucleotides read TGTGCCAGCAGCCAGAGTATGGCCTACGAGCAGTACTTC.